Following are 30 T cell receptor beta chains from one sample sequenced in a study of immune evolution from preneoplasia to lung adenocarcinoma. Assay: immunoSEQ multiplex PCR; the TCRdb copy retains only in-frame clones and omits some. Of around 40,000 clones detected, roughly 80% appear once; the ten largest clones hold about 4.7%. The specimen sequenced was FFPE invasive lung adenocarcinoma tissue. The receptors derive from a person in their sixties with lung adenocarcinoma.

The chain is built from TRBV7-3 and TRBJ2-1, with D uncertain. This CDR3 is 13 amino acids long. V lost 2 bases to trimming and J lost 6 bases, with 8 bases between them. Germline-derived CDR1 and CDR2 are SGHTA and FQGTGA. CDR3 region: CASSLGTANEQFF. The CDR3 nucleotides are TGTGCCAGCAGCTTAGGAACAGCCAATGAGCAGTTCTTC.

Only a few counts were recorded for this clone. The J gene is TRBJ2-2, the V gene TRBV6-5; 10 bases are shared with TRBD2. The germline V gene has CDR1 MNHEY and CDR2 SVGAGI. With V trimmed by 6 bases and J by 6 bases, 4 bases remained unmatched. The CDR3 contains 14 residues. CDR3 sequence (DNA): TGTGCCAGCAGAGCTAGCGGGAGCCCCGGGGAGCTGTTTTTT. Translating gives CASRASGSPGELFF.

The V and J genes are TRBV6-5 and TRBJ1-5; TRBD1 agrees at 11 bases. V lost 6 bases, J lost 5 bases, and 6 bases stayed unmatched. This CDR3 is 15 amino acids long. From germline, CDR1 is MNHEY and CDR2 SVGAGI. The CDR3 protein is CASSRGQGAYQPQHF. As DNA, the CDR3 is TGTGCCAGCAGCCGCGGACAGGGGGCGTATCAGCCCCAGCATTTT.

This clone appeared once. This sequence joins TRBV5-4 and TRBJ2-5, with D hard to call. V was pared by 5 bases and J by 2 bases, with 10 bases between. The CDR3 length is 13 residues. From germline, CDR1 is SGHNT and CDR2 YYREEE (reference sequence). Here the CDR3 reads CASRDGPQETQYF. CDR3 DNA: TGTGCCAGCAGGGATGGGCCTCAAGAGACCCAGTACTTC.

This clone was counted a few times. V is TRBV2 and J is TRBJ1-5; perhaps TRBD1 as D (6 bases). The germline V gene has CDR1 SNHLY and CDR2 FYNNEI. The CDR3 contains 15 residues. The V end lost 0 bases, the J end lost 5 bases, and 11 bases lay between the germline ends. The DNA for the CDR3 is TGTGCCAGCAGTGAAGCGCTGGGGGGCCATCAGCCCCAGCATTTT. Residues: CASSEALGGHQPQHF.

This clone was found a few times. The rearrangement links TRBV7-9 to TRBJ1-2; TRBD1 aligns across 7 bases. J was trimmed by 2 bases and V by 5 bases; bases with no gene match: 8. Germline V lookup: CDR1 SEHNR, CDR2 FQNEAQ (reference sequence). The CDR3 covers 15 residues. The CDR3 protein is CASSPGDRPNYGYTF. In DNA, the CDR3 is TGTGCCAGCAGCCCCGGGGACAGACCAAACTATGGCTACACCTTC.

The chain couples TRBV7-2 to TRBJ2-3; D call uncertain. V was clipped by 4 bases and J by 2 bases, with 7 bases between them. Germline lookup yields CDR1 SGHTA and CDR2 FQGNSA. The CDR3 runs 13 residues. Here the CDR3 DNA reads TGTGCCAGCAGCTCCGACAACACAGATACGCAGTATTTT. Amino acids: CASSSDNTDTQYF.

This clone was detected only once. The V call is TRBV5-1, the J call TRBJ2-7; D may be TRBD1 (6 bases). The V end was cut by 5 bases, the J end by 6 bases, with 12 bases between. The CDR3 covers 12 residues. CDR1 is SGHRS, CDR2 YFSETQ, per germline. CDR3 in amino acids: CASRDSEGEQYF. CDR3 nucleotides: TGCGCCAGCAGGGACAGCGAGGGCGAGCAGTACTTC.

This clone was detected a few times. The V and J genes are TRBV19 and TRBJ1-5; TRBD1 matches at 10 bases. The J segment lost 5 bases and the V segment lost 5 bases, leaving 9 bases of the junction unmatched. Germline loops: CDR1 LNHDA, CDR2 SQIVND (reference sequence). The CDR3 has 16 residues. CDR3 sequence (DNA): TGTGCCAGTAGTGGTGGACAGGGGGATACACATCAGCCCCAGCATTTT. Translated, it gives CASSGGQGDTHQPQHF.

The gene calls are TRBV19 and TRBJ2-7, with TRBD2 as a possible D gene (6 bases). Trimming pared 3 bases from V and 2 bases from J, leaving 23 bases between. The CDR3 has 18 residues. CDR1 LNHDA and CDR2 SQIVND come from the germline V gene (reference sequence). CDR3 in DNA: TGTGCCAGTAGTATTAAGACCCCAGGCGGGATCGCGACCTACGAGCAGTACTTC. As protein: CASSIKTPGGIATYEQYF.

The chain is built from TRBV5-1 and TRBJ2-3; TRBD1 matches 7 bases. The V gene's germline CDR1 is SGHRS and CDR2 YFSETQ. V dropped 3 bases and J dropped 2; count of bases not matched to a gene: 3. CDR3 length: 14 amino acids. The chain's CDR3 is CASSSGTVTDTQYF. CDR3 bases: TGCGCCAGCAGCTCCGGGACAGTCACAGATACGCAGTATTTT.

This clone showed up just a few times. The chain employs TRBV7-3 and TRBJ2-1; D tentatively reads TRBD1 or TRBD2 (6 bases each). The CDR3 runs 18 residues. The germline V and J ends were trimmed by 0 bases and 6 bases, with 21 bases remaining between them. Germline V gene sequence: CDR1 SGHTA, CDR2 FQGTGA. This chain's CDR3 is CASSLTGGLAPGSNEQFF. The CDR3 nucleotides read TGTGCCAGCAGCTTAACGGGGGGCTTGGCTCCTGGAAGCAATGAGCAGTTCTTC.

The chain carries TRBV6-5 and TRBJ2-5; D call uncertain. Deletions cut 2 bases from V and 3 bases from J, with 7 bases between. The germline gives CDR1 MNHEY, CDR2 SVGAGI. CDR3 size: 13 residues. This chain's CDR3 is CASSYTEKETQYF. CDR3 bases: TGTGCCAGCAGTTACACAGAGAAAGAGACCCAGTACTTC.

V gene TRBV28 combines with J gene TRBJ2-7; D could derive from TRBD1 or TRBD2 (5 bases each). With 3 bases removed from V and 0 bases from J, the gap between germline ends came to 12 bases. The CDR3 totals 15 residues. The germline V gene encodes CDR1 MDHEN and CDR2 SYDVKM. The CDR3 nucleotides read TGTGCCAGCAGTTTTGGGGGAGCACCCTCCTACGAGCAGTACTTC. This sequence encodes CASSFGGAPSYEQYF.

This sequence joins TRBV6-4 and TRBJ2-2; 9 bases fit TRBD1. J was trimmed by 6 bases and V by 6 bases; bases with no gene match: 2. CDR1 and CDR2 (germline): MRHNA, SNTAGT. The CDR3 length is 13 residues. CDR3 DNA sequence: TGTGCCAGCAGCGGGACAGGGCCCGGGGAGCTGTTTTTT. Translating it yields CASSGTGPGELFF.

V gene TRBV10-2 combines with J gene TRBJ1-1, with D possibly being TRBD1 (5 bases). V lost 9 bases, J lost 1 base, and 12 bases lay in between. The CDR3 loop spans 13 amino acids. Germline V lookup: CDR1 WSHSY, CDR2 SAAADI. CDR3 DNA sequence: TGCGCCAGTACCCGGGGACGGAACACTGAAGCTTTCTTT. It translates to CASTRGRNTEAFF.

In its sample, this clone is large. The chain links TRBV15 to TRBJ1-4, with D possibly matching TRBD1 (5 bases). The V and J ends lost 1 base and 6 bases respectively, with 12 bases between them. Germline V gene lookup returns CDR1 LNHNV and CDR2 YYDKDF (reference sequence). The CDR3 is 15 residues long. DNA for the CDR3: TGTGCCACCAGCAGAGTTCTCCGGGACGATGAAAAACTGTTTTTT. Translating gives CATSRVLRDDEKLFF.

The chain has TRBV29-1 and TRBJ1-1, with D uncertain. V was pared by 1 base and J by 6 bases, with 18 bases between. The germline CDR1 and CDR2 sequences are SQVTM and ANQGSEA. The CDR3 length is 15 residues. This CDR3 reads CSVEASQLGRPEAFF. The DNA of the CDR3 is TGCAGCGTTGAAGCTTCCCAATTAGGGCGCCCTGAAGCTTTCTTT.

The chain recombines TRBV6-4 with TRBJ2-6; D might be TRBD1 or TRBD2, each matching 6 bases. V lost 2 bases and J lost 1, with 12 bases in between. CDR1 is MRHNA, CDR2 SNTAGT, per germline. The CDR3 has 17 residues. This CDR3 reads CASSDGGPDSGANVLTF. CDR3 DNA sequence: TGTGCCAGCAGTGACGGGGGGCCCGATTCTGGGGCCAACGTCCTGACTTTC.

V and J are TRBV28 and TRBJ2-5, with a weak D call TRBD1 (6 bases). The ends were cut back, 3 bases at V and 5 bases at J, with 16 bases in the middle. The CDR3 is 15 amino acids. CDR1 is MDHEN, CDR2 SYDVKM, per germline. The CDR3 region is CASSFNGGGDETQYF. Written as DNA, the CDR3 is TGTGCCAGCAGTTTCAATGGGGGCGGTGACGAGACCCAGTACTTC. Drawing the rest from reference TRBV28 and TRBJ2-5, the complete variable domain is DVKVTQSSRYLVKRTGEKVFLECVQDMDHENMFWYRQDPGLGLRLIYFSYDVKMKEKGDIPEGYSVSREKKERFSLILESASTNQTSMYLCASSFNGGGDETQYFGPGTRLLVL.

The chain has TRBV13 and TRBJ1-1, with D tentatively TRBD1 (5 bases). CDR1 and CDR2 from the germline V gene are PRHDT and FYEKMQ (reference sequence). V gave up 10 bases and J gave up 2 bases, with 11 bases separating them. The CDR3 has 12 residues. The CDR3 DNA reads TGTGCCACCCGGGACCGAAACACTGAAGCTTTCTTT. Translation: CATRDRNTEAFF.

This sequence joins TRBV5-1 and TRBJ1-2; D remains unclear. CDR1 is SGHRS and CDR2 is YFSETQ in the germline V gene. This CDR3 contains 13 residues. The V end lost 0 bases, the J end lost 3 bases, and 6 bases lay between the germline ends. As DNA, the CDR3 is TGCGCCAGCAGCTTGGTGACGGACTATGGCTACACCTTC. Encoded protein: CASSLVTDYGYTF.

This chain connects TRBV28 to TRBJ2-1; tentatively, D is TRBD2 (6 bases). This CDR3 comprises 14 residues. The ends were cut back, 6 bases at V and 6 bases at J, with 15 bases in the middle. CDR1 and CDR2 from the germline V gene are MDHEN and SYDVKM. The CDR3 nucleotides are TGTGCCAGCAGAATAGCGGCCCGGCGCAATGAGCAGTTCTTC. This codes for CASRIAARRNEQFF. The full variable domain, rest sourced from reference TRBV28 and TRBJ2-1, is DVKVTQSSRYLVKRTGEKVFLECVQDMDHENMFWYRQDPGLGLRLIYFSYDVKMKEKGDIPEGYSVSREKKERFSLILESASTNQTSMYLCASRIAARRNEQFFGPGTRLTVL.

The V and J genes are TRBV5-6 and TRBJ2-2; 8 bases line up with TRBD1. CDR1 and CDR2 (germline): SGHDT, YYEEEE. J gave up 3 bases and V 4 bases, and 14 bases lay outside the gene matches. This CDR3 is built from 18 residues. This CDR3 reads CASSRTWFQGADTGELFF. The CDR3 nucleotides are TGTGCCAGCAGCCGCACCTGGTTTCAGGGGGCGGACACCGGGGAGCTGTTTTTT. The entire variable domain, with the rest obtained from reference TRBV5-6 and TRBJ2-2, is as follows: DAGVTQSPTHLIKTRGQQVTLRCSPKSGHDTVSWYQQALGQGPQFIFQYYEEEERQRGNFPDRFSGHQFPNYSSELNVNALLLGDSALYLCASSRTWFQGADTGELFFGEGSRLTVL.

The chain couples TRBV6-1 to TRBJ1-1; D may be TRBD1 (6 bases). The CDR3 totals 15 residues. Germline loops: CDR1 MNHNS, CDR2 SASEGT. V shed 3 bases and J shed 6 bases, with 17 bases lying between them. The CDR3 protein is CASSEFQGKGAEAFF. DNA for the CDR3: TGTGCCAGCAGTGAGTTTCAGGGGAAGGGGGCTGAAGCTTTCTTT.

V usage is TRBV4-1 and J usage is TRBJ2-6; D might be TRBD1 (6 bases). V gave up 1 base and J gave up 2 bases, with 6 bases separating them. The CDR3 has 15 amino acids. Germline lookup yields CDR1 MGHRA and CDR2 YSYEKL. CDR3 nucleotides: TGCGCCAGCAGCCAAGGGACAGCTGGGGCCAACGTCCTGACTTTC. It yields the protein CASSQGTAGANVLTF.

This clone was detected only a few times. The CDR3 DNA is TGTGCCAGCAGCATGGACAGTAGATCCAGTGAGCAGTTCTTC. Its translation is CASSMDSRSSEQFF. The chain joins TRBV5-4 to TRBJ2-1; D perhaps matches TRBD1 (6 bases). The V and J ends lost 4 bases and 9 bases respectively, with 17 bases between them. Per the germline V gene, CDR1 is SGHNT and CDR2 is YYREEE (reference sequence). There are 14 residues in the CDR3.

This clone has a single count. The rearrangement joins TRBV6-5 to TRBJ2-7; 8 bases line up with TRBD1. V gave up 4 bases and J gave up 1 base; unmatched junction bases: 6. This CDR3 has 15 amino acids. Per the germline V gene, CDR1 is MNHEY and CDR2 is SVGAGI. In DNA, the CDR3 is TGTGCCAGCAGTTTAGGCAGGGGGCCTTCCTACGAGCAGTACTTC. Translated: CASSLGRGPSYEQYF.

The genes are TRBV7-2 and TRBJ2-7, with no clear D. The CDR3 runs to 13 residues. V was pared by 2 bases and J by 3 bases, with 8 bases between. The germline V gene encodes CDR1 SGHTA and CDR2 FQGNSA. The DNA for the CDR3 is TGTGCCAGCAGCTTAAGAACGAGCTACGAGCAGTACTTC. Translating it yields CASSLRTSYEQYF.

The genes are TRBV7-2 and TRBJ2-3; 8 nucleotides align to TRBD1. Trimming removed 5 bases from V and 3 bases from J; junction bases left unmatched: 4. Germline CDR1 reads SGHTA; CDR2 reads FQGNSA. The CDR3 length is 14 residues. The CDR3 spells CASSRRTGTDTQYF. CDR3 sequence (DNA): TGTGCCAGCAGCCGTCGGACAGGGACAGATACGCAGTATTTT.